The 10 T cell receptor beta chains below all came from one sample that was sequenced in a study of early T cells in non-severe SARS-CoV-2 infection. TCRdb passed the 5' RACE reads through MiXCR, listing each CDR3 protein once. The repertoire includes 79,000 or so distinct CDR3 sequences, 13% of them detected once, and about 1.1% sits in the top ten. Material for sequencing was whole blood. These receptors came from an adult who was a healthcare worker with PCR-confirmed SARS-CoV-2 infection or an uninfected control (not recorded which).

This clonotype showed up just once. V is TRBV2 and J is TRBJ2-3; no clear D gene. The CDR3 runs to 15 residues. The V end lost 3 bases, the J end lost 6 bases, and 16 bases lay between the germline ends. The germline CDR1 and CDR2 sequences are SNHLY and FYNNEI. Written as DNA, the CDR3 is TGTGCCAGCAGTGACGGAGAAAGCAGCTGGGATACGCAGTATTTT. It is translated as CASSDGESSWDTQYF.

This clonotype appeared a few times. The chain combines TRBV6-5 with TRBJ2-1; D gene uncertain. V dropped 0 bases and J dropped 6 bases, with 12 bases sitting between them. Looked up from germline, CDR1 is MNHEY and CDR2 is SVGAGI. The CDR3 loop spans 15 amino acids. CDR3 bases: TGTGCCAGCAGTTACTCGATATGGGAACTCAATGAGCAGTTCTTC. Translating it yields CASSYSIWELNEQFF.

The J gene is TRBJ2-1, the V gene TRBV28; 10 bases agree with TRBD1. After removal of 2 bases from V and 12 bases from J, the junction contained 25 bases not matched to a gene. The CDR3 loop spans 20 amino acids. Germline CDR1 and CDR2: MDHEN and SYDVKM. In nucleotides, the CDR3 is TGTGCCAGCAGTTTAATCAAGGACAGGGGGTTCCGAGGTCCCCTCTTTGGGCAGTTCTTC. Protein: CASSLIKDRGFRGPLFGQFF.

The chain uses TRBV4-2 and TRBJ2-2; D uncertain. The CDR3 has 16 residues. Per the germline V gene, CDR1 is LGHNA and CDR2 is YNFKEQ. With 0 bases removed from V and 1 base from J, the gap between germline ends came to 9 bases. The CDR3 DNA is TGTGCCAGCAGCCAAGAAGAGACACAGAACACCGGGGAGCTGTTTTTT. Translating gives CASSQEETQNTGELFF.

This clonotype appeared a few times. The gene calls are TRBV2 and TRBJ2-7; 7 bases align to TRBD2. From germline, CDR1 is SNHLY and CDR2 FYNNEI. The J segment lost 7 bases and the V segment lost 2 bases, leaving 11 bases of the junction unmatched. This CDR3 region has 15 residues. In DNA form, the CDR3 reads TGTGCCAGCAGTGAATCCCGCGGGAGCCCACAGGAGCAGTACTTC. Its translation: CASSESRGSPQEQYF.

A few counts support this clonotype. The CDR3 sequence is CAISNSAPSTDTQYF. CDR3 DNA sequence: TGTGCCATCAGTAATAGCGCACCTAGCACAGATACGCAGTATTTT. This chain links TRBV10-3 with TRBJ2-3; D is possibly TRBD2 (5 bases). The germline CDR1 and CDR2 sequences are ENHRY and SYGVKD. CDR3 length equals 15 residues. Trimming shortened V by 5 bases and J by 0 bases, and 12 bases separated the two germline ends.

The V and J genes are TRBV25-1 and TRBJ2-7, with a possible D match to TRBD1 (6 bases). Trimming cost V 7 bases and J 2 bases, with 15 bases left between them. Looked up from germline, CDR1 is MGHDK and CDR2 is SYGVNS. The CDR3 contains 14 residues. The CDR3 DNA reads TGTGCCAGCAATCCCTCGGGACACACCTACGAGCAGTACTTC. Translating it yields CASNPSGHTYEQYF.

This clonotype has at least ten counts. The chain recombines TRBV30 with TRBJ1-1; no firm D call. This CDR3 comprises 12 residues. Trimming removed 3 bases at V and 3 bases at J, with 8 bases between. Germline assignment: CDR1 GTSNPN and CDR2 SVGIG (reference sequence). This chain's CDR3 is CAWRGQDTEAFF. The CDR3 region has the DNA TGTGCCTGGAGAGGGCAAGACACTGAAGCTTTCTTT. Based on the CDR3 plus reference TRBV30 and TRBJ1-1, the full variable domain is SQTIHQWPATLVQPVGSPLSLECTVEGTSNPNLYWYRQAAGRGLQLLFYSVGIGQISSEVPQNLSASRPQDRQFILSSKKLLLSDSGFYLCAWRGQDTEAFFGQGTRLTVV.

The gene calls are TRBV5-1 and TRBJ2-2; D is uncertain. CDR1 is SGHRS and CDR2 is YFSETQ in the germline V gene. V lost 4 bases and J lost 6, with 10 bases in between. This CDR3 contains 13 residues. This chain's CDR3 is CASSRPTAGELFF. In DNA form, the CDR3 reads TGCGCCAGCAGCCGTCCTACAGCCGGGGAGCTGTTTTTT.

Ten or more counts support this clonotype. CDR3 region: CASRTGTSDYNEQFF. The DNA for the CDR3 is TGTGCCAGCAGGACCGGGACTAGCGACTACAATGAGCAGTTCTTC. The gene calls are TRBV2 and TRBJ2-1; 10 positions agree with TRBD2. There are 15 residues in the CDR3. V was clipped by 6 bases and J by 3 bases; unmatched bases: 5. Germline values: CDR1 SNHLY, CDR2 FYNNEI.